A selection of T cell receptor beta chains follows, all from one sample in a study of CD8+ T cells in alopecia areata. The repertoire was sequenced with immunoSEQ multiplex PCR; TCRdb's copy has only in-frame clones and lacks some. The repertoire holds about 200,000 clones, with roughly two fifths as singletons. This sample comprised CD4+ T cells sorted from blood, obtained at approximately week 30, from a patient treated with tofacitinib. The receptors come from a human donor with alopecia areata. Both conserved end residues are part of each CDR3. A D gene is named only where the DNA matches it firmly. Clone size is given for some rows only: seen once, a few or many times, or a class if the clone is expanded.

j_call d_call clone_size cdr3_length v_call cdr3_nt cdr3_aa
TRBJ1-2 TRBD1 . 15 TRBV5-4 TGTGCCAGCAGCTACCGGGACAGGGAGAACTATGGCTACACCTTC CASSYRDRENYGYTF
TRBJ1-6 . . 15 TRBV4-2 TGTGCCAGCAGCCAAGATAGTCTCGGATTCTTGGGACGACACTTT CASSQDSLGFLGRHF
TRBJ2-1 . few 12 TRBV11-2 TGTGCCAGCAGCCCCACCGGGGGTGAGCAGTTCTTC CASSPTGGEQFF
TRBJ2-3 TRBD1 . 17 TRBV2 TGTGCCAGCAGTGAGTTTAGGACAGGGGCTAGCACAGATACGCAGTATTTT CASSEFRTGASTDTQYF
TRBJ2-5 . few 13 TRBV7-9 TGTGCCAGCAGCCCCGGACACGGGGAGACCCAGTACTTC CASSPGHGETQYF
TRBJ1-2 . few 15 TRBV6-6 TGTGCCAGCAGTTACGAAAAGGGGCTGAGGGGTGGCTACACCTTC CASSYEKGLRGGYTF
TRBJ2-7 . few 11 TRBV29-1 TGCAGCGTTTCAATGGTATCCGAGCAGTACTTC CSVSMVSEQYF
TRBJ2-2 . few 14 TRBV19 TGTGCCAGTAGTTCACAGGGCGGCACCGGGGAGCTGTTTTTT CASSSQGGTGELFF
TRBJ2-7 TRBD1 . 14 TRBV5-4 TGTGCCAGCAGCCCCGGGACAGATACCTACGAGCAGTACTTC CASSPGTDTYEQYF
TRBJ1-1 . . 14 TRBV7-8 TGTGCCAGCAGCTTAGGGGGGCCGACCCGGAGAGCTTTCTTT CASSLGGPTRRAFF
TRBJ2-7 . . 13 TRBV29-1 TGCAGCGTTGAAGGGCTGTTCGGGTACGAGCAGTACTTC CSVEGLFGYEQYF
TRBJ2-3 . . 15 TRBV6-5 TGTGCCAGCAGTTACACGTGGGGCCTCACAGATACGCAGTATTTT CASSYTWGLTDTQYF
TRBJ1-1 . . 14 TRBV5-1 TGCGCCAGCAGCAGGGAGGGAATGAACACTGAAGCTTTCTTT CASSREGMNTEAFF
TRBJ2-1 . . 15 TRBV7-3 TGTGCCAGCAGCTTAGTCTCAACAGGGTACAATGAGCAGTTCTTC CASSLVSTGYNEQFF
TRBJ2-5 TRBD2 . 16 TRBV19 TGTGCCACCGCGGGACTAGCGGGAGGGCTCCCGACGACCCAGTACTTC CATAGLAGGLPTTQYF
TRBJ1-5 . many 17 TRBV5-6 TGTGCCAGCAGCCGGACCATTGTGGAGAGTAGCAATCAGCCCCAGCATTTT CASSRTIVESSNQPQHF
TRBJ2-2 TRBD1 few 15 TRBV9 TGTGCCAGCAGCGTAGAACACAGGGGTACCGGGGAGCTGTTTTTT CASSVEHRGTGELFF
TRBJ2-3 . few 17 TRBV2 TGTGCCAGCAGTGAACTGGGCAGGGAGTCGAGCACAGATACGCAGTATTTT CASSELGRESSTDTQYF
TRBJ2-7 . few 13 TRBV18 TGTGCCAGCTCTGCTCTGTTGAACTACGAGCAGTACTTC CASSALLNYEQYF
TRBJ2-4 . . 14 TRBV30 TGTGCCTGGAGGCCACGGGGGGCCAAAAACATTCAGTACTTC CAWRPRGAKNIQYF
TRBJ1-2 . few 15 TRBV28 TGTGCCAGCAGTCTACGGACGGGGGGCAACTATGGCTACACCTTC CASSLRTGGNYGYTF
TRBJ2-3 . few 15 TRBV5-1 TGCGCCAGCAGCGCCGGGACCCAGACCACAGATACGCAGTATTTT CASSAGTQTTDTQYF
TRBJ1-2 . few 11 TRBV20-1 TGCAGTGCATACAGGACCTATGGCTACACCTTC CSAYRTYGYTF
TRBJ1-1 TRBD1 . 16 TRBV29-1 TGCAGCGTATCGGGGACAGCCGGGGCGTTGAACACTGAAGCTTTCTTT CSVSGTAGALNTEAFF
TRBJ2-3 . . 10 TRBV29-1 TGCAGCGTGGCTGAGGGAGCGCAGTATTTT CSVAEGAQYF
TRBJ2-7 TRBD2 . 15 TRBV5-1 TGCGCCAGCAGCTCGGTGGCGGGAGGAGGCTACGAGCAGTACTTC CASSSVAGGGYEQYF
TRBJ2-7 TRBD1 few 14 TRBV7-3 TGTGCCAGCAGCCTTGGACAGGGCACCTACGAGCAGTACTTC CASSLGQGTYEQYF
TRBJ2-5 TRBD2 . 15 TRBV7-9 TGTGCCAGCAGCTTATTTGCGGGAGTTTCGGAGACCCAGTACTTC CASSLFAGVSETQYF
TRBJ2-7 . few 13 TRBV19 TGTGCCAGTAGTATCCCCAGGGACGGCGAGCAGTACTTC CASSIPRDGEQYF
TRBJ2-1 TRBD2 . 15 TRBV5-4 TGTGCCAGCAGCCGGGGGGAGCCGGGAAGGAATGAGCAGTTCTTC CASSRGEPGRNEQFF
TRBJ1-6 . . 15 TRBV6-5 TGTGCCAGCAAGGTCCCAGGGTTCAGGAATTCACCCCTCCACTTT CASKVPGFRNSPLHF
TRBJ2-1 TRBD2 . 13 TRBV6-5 TGTGCCAGCAGTTCCCAGACTAGCGATGAGCAGTTCTTC CASSSQTSDEQFF
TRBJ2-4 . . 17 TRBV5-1 TGCGCCAGCAGCTTGGCCTTTGCCAGCGCAGCCAAAAACATTCAGTACTTC CASSLAFASAAKNIQYF
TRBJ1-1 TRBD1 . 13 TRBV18 TGTGCCAGCACAGGGGGCGAGAACACTGAAGCTTTCTTT CASTGGENTEAFF
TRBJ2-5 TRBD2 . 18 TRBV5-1 TGCGCCAGCAGCTCGGGACTAGCGGTGCCGCTATATGGCGAGACCCAGTACTTC CASSSGLAVPLYGETQYF
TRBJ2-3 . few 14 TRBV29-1 TGCAGCGCCGGAAGGCAGGGGAGCACAGATACGCAGTATTTT CSAGRQGSTDTQYF
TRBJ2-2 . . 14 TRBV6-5 TGTGCCAGCAGCTCTCCTCCGCAGGGCCGGGAGCTGTTTTTT CASSSPPQGRELFF
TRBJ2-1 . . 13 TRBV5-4 TGTGCCAGCAGCTTGGGACAGAAGGATGAGCAGTTCTTC CASSLGQKDEQFF
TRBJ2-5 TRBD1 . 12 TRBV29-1 TGCAGCTATCTTCCGGGACAGGGGAACCAGTACTTC CSYLPGQGNQYF
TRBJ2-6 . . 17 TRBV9 TGTGCCAGCAGCGTAGAAGGGTACCGCTCTGGGGCCAACGTCCTGACTTTC CASSVEGYRSGANVLTF
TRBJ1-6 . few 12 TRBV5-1 TGCGCCAGCAGCCTGGATAATTCACCCCTCCACTTT CASSLDNSPLHF